These 9 T cell receptor beta chains share one sample of origin, sequenced in a study of T cells in women clearing cervical HPV infection. TCRdb's copy holds only in-frame clones and misses some; the assay was immunoSEQ multiplex PCR. The sample has 22,000 or so clones. The sample consisted of blood buffy coat. Receptors were obtained from a woman between 18 and 69 years old with a cervical HPV16 infection that either progressed to CIN3+ or cleared (not recorded which).

In regard to this clone: The read stops 3 residues short of the end of the CDR3; the missing end is completed from the germline J gene. The V and J genes are TRBV7-9 and TRBJ2-3; the D gene is possibly TRBD2 (5 bases). The CDR3 loop spans 14 amino acids. V was cut by 5 bases and J by 3 bases, with 12 bases left in between. The V gene's germline CDR1 is SEHNR and CDR2 FQNEAQ (reference sequence). The CDR3 bases that were read are TGTGCCAGCAGCGCGGGCCCATTAACAGATACG. It encodes CASSAGPLTDT. The CDR3 reads in full as CASSAGPLTDTQYF.

For this clone: The CDR3 goes on 3 residues after the read ends, and that part is filled in from the germline J gene. The chain employs TRBV18 and TRBJ2-7; D not certain. Trimming pared 0 bases from V and 4 bases from J, leaving 16 bases between. Germline V CDR1 and CDR2: KGHSH, LQKENI. The CDR3 is 16 amino acids. CDR3 bases read: TGTGCCAGCTCACCACCCCCATCCCACCAGTTATACGAG. Translation: CASSPPPSHQLYE. The CDR3 in full is CASSPPPSHQLYEQYF.

Regarding this clone: With the read ending 3 residues before the CDR3 end, the germline J gene is used to fill in that end. The chain employs TRBV13 and TRBJ1-6, with 8 bases matching TRBD1. This CDR3 is built from 18 residues. CDR1 is PRHDT, CDR2 FYEKMQ, per germline (reference sequence). The V and J ends lost 5 bases and 8 bases, in that order; junction bases with no gene match: 17. The sequenced CDR3 bases are TGTGCCAGCAGCCAAGCATCCGGGACAGGAACTTTCTATTCACCC. This codes for CASSQASGTGTFYSP. In full, the CDR3 is CASSQASGTGTFYSPLHF.

Of note for this clone: The read ends 3 residues early relative to the CDR3; the germline J gene fills the gap. This rearrangement joins TRBV20-1 to TRBJ2-2; D ambiguous. The germline V and J ends were trimmed by 5 bases and 1 base, with 8 bases remaining between them. The CDR3 spans 13 residues. The germline CDR1 and CDR2 sequences are DFQATT and SNEGSKA (reference sequence). Incomplete CDR3 DNA: TGCAGTGCTGGGCTGGGGAACACCGGGGAG. Protein: CSAGLGNTGE. In full, the CDR3 is CSAGLGNTGELFF.

A word on this clone: The read falls 3 residues short of the CDR3 end, and the missing part is taken from the germline J gene. The chain links TRBV2 to TRBJ2-1; 10 bases are shared with TRBD2. The CDR3 is 16 residues long. With 6 bases clipped from V and 3 bases from J, the junction kept 8 bases outside the gene matches. Per germline, CDR1 SNHLY and CDR2 FYNNEI. The covered CDR3 bases are TGTGCCAGCAGACGTCTAGCGGGGGTCATCTACAATGAG. Protein sequence: CASRRLAGVIYNE. The complete CDR3 reads CASRRLAGVIYNEQFF.

Turning to this clone: The CDR3 end falls 3 residues outside the read, so it is completed with the germline J gene. Additional DNA sequences in this sample encode the identical CDR3. The chain couples TRBV5-6 to TRBJ2-3; D is unclear. Germline assignment: CDR1 SGHDT and CDR2 YYEEEE. This CDR3 contains 12 residues. V was cut by 1 base and J by 6 bases, with 6 bases left in between. The CDR3 bases that were read are TGTGCCAGCAGCTTGAGCTCGGATACG. It translates to CASSLSSDT. From start to end, the CDR3 is CASSLSSDTQYF. Full variable domain (rest looked up from reference TRBV5-6 and TRBJ2-3): DAGVTQSPTHLIKTRGQQVTLRCSPKSGHDTVSWYQQALGQGPQFIFQYYEEEERQRGNFPDRFSGHQFPNYSSELNVNALLLGDSALYLCASSLSSDTQYFGPGTRLTVL.

Partial CDR3 DNA: TGTGCCAGTAGCCCGGACAGGGAAAGTTCACCC. Amino acids: CASSPDRESSP. The entire CDR3 reads CASSPDRESSPLHF. The chain combines TRBV19 with TRBJ1-6; 8 bases are shared with TRBD1. The CDR3 end is not reached by the read, which stops 3 residues before it; the germline J gene fills it in. V shed 6 bases and J 9 bases; nucleotides not matched to a gene: 7. The CDR3 contains 14 residues. The germline V gene has CDR1 LNHDA and CDR2 SQIVND (reference sequence).

Note on this clone: The read gets to within 3 residues of the CDR3 end, and the germline J gene fills in the rest. This sample includes further DNA sequences coding for the same CDR3. This chain joins TRBV18 and TRBJ2-7, with 7 bases lining up with TRBD2. Trimming cost V 3 bases and J 2 bases; bases outside gene matches: 13. Germline CDR1 reads KGHSH; CDR2 reads LQKENI. The CDR3 covers 17 residues. CDR3 DNA (partial): TGTGCCAGCTCACCTCGAGGTGGGGCGAGCGGGGCCTACGAG. Its protein is CASSPRGGASGAYE. From start to end, the CDR3 is CASSPRGGASGAYEQYF.

Remarks on this clone: The read finishes 3 residues shy of the CDR3 end, and the germline J gene is used to complete it. The V gene is TRBV19, the J gene TRBJ1-2, with 9 bases identical to TRBD1. Trimming at V came to 5 bases and at J to 6 bases, leaving 13 bases not matched to a gene. CDR3 size: 16 residues. The germline V gene encodes CDR1 LNHDA and CDR2 SQIVND (reference sequence). The CDR3 DNA, read in part, is TGTGCCAGTAGTTCTTTCTCGACAGGGGGGATCCATGGC. Its protein product is CASSSFSTGGIHG. In full, the CDR3 is CASSSFSTGGIHGYTF.